The 12 T cell receptor beta chains below all came from one sample that was sequenced in a study of cytotoxic CD8 clonotypes in ibrutinib-treated CLL. Profiling relied on immunoSEQ multiplex PCR, and the TCRdb table lists in-frame clones only, not all of them. The table lists under 200,000 clones, about four fifths of them singletons, with about 2% in the top ten. Sequencing used PBMCs, obtained after 12 months of ibrutinib treatment. The source of these receptors is a human donor with chronic lymphocytic leukemia.

The rearrangement links TRBV7-2 to TRBJ2-2, with 9 bases aligning to TRBD1. CDR1 SGHTA and CDR2 FQGNSA come from the germline V gene. The CDR3 contains 15 residues. After removal of 5 bases from V and 6 bases from J, the junction contained 7 bases not matched to a gene. CDR3 region: CASSLLGQGPGELFF. CDR3 bases: TGTGCCAGCAGCCTTCTGGGACAGGGTCCCGGGGAGCTGTTTTTT. The full variable domain, completed using reference TRBV7-2 and TRBJ2-2, is GAGVSQSPSNKVTEKGKDVELRCDPISGHTALYWYRQSLGQGLEFLIYFQGNSAPDKSGLPSDRFSAERTGGSVSTLTIQRTQQEDSAVYLCASSLLGQGPGELFFGEGSRLTVL.

The genes are TRBV28 and TRBJ2-7; TRBD1 matches 9 bases. Trimming at V came to 10 bases and at J to 2 bases, leaving 12 bases not matched to a gene. The CDR3 totals 15 residues. Germline V lookup: CDR1 MDHEN, CDR2 SYDVKM. This CDR3 reads CATKPGTGITYEQYF. The CDR3 DNA reads as TGTGCCACCAAACCCGGGACAGGGATTACCTACGAGCAGTACTTC.

V usage is TRBV27 and J usage is TRBJ2-1; 9 positions match TRBD2. Trimming removed 6 bases from V and 7 bases from J; junction bases left unmatched: 13. The CDR3 is 16 amino acids. Germline V gene sequence: CDR1 MNHEY, CDR2 SMNVEV (reference sequence). In DNA form, the CDR3 reads TGTGCCAGCAGCCCCTTAGGGCTAGCGGGGAGAAATGAGCAGTTCTTC. Its translation: CASSPLGLAGRNEQFF.

V gene TRBV28 combines with J gene TRBJ1-3; no reliable D call. The germline V gene has CDR1 MDHEN and CDR2 SYDVKM. This CDR3 contains 16 residues. V was cut by 5 bases and J by 0 bases, with 14 bases left in between. CDR3 sequence reads: CASSPRTWNSGNTIYF. CDR3 nucleotides: TGTGCCAGCAGTCCAAGAACCTGGAACTCTGGAAACACCATATATTTT.

The chain uses TRBV7-2 and TRBJ2-3; the D is unclear. Trimming removed 1 base from V and 4 bases from J, with 15 bases in between. CDR3 length: 16 residues. Germline loops: CDR1 SGHTA, CDR2 FQGNSA. CDR3 DNA: TGTGCCAGCAGCTTAGGGCCCAGCCGTCGGGCAGATACGCAGTATTTT. This codes for CASSLGPSRRADTQYF.

This chain uses TRBV4-2 with TRBJ1-2; TRBD1 aligns across 8 bases. Looked up from germline, CDR1 is LGHNA and CDR2 is YNFKEQ. After removal of 4 bases from V and 8 bases from J, the junction contained 9 bases not matched to a gene. CDR3 length: 14 amino acids. CDR3 DNA: TGTGCCAGCAGCCGACCAGGACAGGGATACGGCTACACCTTC. Its protein product is CASSRPGQGYGYTF.

The rearrangement joins TRBV5-4 to TRBJ2-5; TRBD1 matches 7 bases. This CDR3 has 17 residues. V lost 5 bases to trimming and J lost 3 bases; unmatched junction nucleotides: 16. Germline CDR1 is SGHNT and CDR2 is YYREEE (reference sequence). This chain's CDR3 is CASSTWGLGTVEETQYF. The CDR3 DNA is TGTGCCAGCAGTACTTGGGGGCTCGGGACAGTGGAAGAGACCCAGTACTTC.

V is TRBV5-6 and J is TRBJ2-7; D unresolved. V was trimmed by 0 bases and J by 3 bases, leaving 10 bases between them. The germline gives CDR1 SGHDT, CDR2 YYEEEE. This CDR3 is built from 14 residues. CDR3 sequence: CASSLGGSNYEQYF. CDR3 DNA sequence: TGTGCCAGCAGCTTGGGGGGTTCCAACTACGAGCAGTACTTC.

CDR3 protein: CASSLRQGSGGEQFF. The CDR3 DNA follows: TGTGCCAGCAGTTTGCGGCAGGGGTCTGGTGGTGAGCAGTTCTTC. This chain links TRBV28 with TRBJ2-1; a possible D gene is TRBD1 (6 bases). This CDR3 is built from 15 residues. Trimming stripped 3 bases from V and 9 bases from J, with 18 bases between. Germline V gives CDR1 MDHEN, CDR2 SYDVKM.

The rearrangement uses TRBV9 and TRBJ2-3, with 13 positions matching TRBD2. The V and J ends lost 3 bases and 11 bases, in that order; junction bases with no gene match: 6. Germline CDR1 and CDR2: SGDLS and YYNGEE. The CDR3 is 14 residues long. CDR3 DNA sequence: TGTGCCAGCAGCGAGGGACTAGCGGGAAATAAGCAGTATTTT. This codes for CASSEGLAGNKQYF.

This chain joins TRBV9 and TRBJ1-5; 10 bases align to TRBD1. With 3 bases clipped from V and 7 bases from J, the junction kept 4 bases outside the gene matches. This CDR3 spans 14 amino acids. CDR1 is SGDLS, CDR2 YYNGEE, per germline. This chain's CDR3 is CASSAAGQGQPQHF. The CDR3 nucleotides are TGTGCCAGCAGCGCGGCGGGACAGGGGCAGCCCCAGCATTTT.

The chain carries TRBV6-1 and TRBJ1-3, with D possibly TRBD1 on 6 matching bases. The germline V gene encodes CDR1 MNHNS and CDR2 SASEGT. Trimming removed 6 bases at V and 4 bases at J, with 16 bases between. The CDR3 is 15 residues long. The CDR3 DNA is TGTGCCAGCAGAGAGCAGGGGAGGGGGGGAAACACCATATATTTT. It translates to CASREQGRGGNTIYF.